This T cell receptor beta chain stems from a study of shared T cell receptors in the human thymus. Libraries were prepared by immunoSEQ multiplex PCR; TCRdb keeps only in-frame clonotypes and omits some of them. The table shows hundreds of thousands of clones, with around 89% occurring only once. Trimming took 1 base from V and 7 from J; bases not matched to a gene: 10. This CDR3 spans 15 amino acids. Germline V gives CDR1 MDHEN, CDR2 SYDVKM. The sample was also reused in another study, on human thymus T cells. That work contributes: It was healthy Finnish infants having corrective surgery for congenital heart defects who were the donors. The thymus tissue came from resections taken during corrective heart surgery. Across thymic and blood repertoires, the usage of V and J genes appeared to be biased. Thymic TCR repertoires of unrelated people reportedly overlapped highly.

The chain uses TRBV28 and TRBJ2-7; the match to TRBD2 covers 7 bases. This TCR was recovered from a boy under two years old with a congenital heart defect. The sequenced sample consisted of thymocytes. This CDR3 reads CASSLFPWGGREQYF. Here the CDR3 DNA reads TGTGCCAGCAGTTTATTCCCCTGGGGAGGGAGGGAGCAGTACTTC.